Following are 10 T cell receptor beta chains from one sample sequenced in a study of identical twins. From the 5' RACE reads, TCRdb called clonotypes with MiXCR, one entry per CDR3 protein. Here the sample spans approximately 260,000 distinct CDR3 sequences, around 15% being singletons. Input material: memory (CD45RO+) T cells sorted from blood. The receptors derive from a woman in her late teens or twenties in good health.

This clonotype was recorded at least ten times. The rearrangement links TRBV7-7 to TRBJ2-5, with 7 nucleotides matching TRBD2. Trimming took 5 bases from V and 2 from J; bases not matched to a gene: 2. The V gene's germline CDR1 is SSHAT and CDR2 FNYEAQ (reference sequence). The CDR3 has 13 amino acids. The CDR3 reads CASSPGLQETQYF. In DNA form, the CDR3 reads TGTGCCAGCAGCCCGGGACTACAAGAGACCCAGTACTTC.

This chain joins TRBV15 and TRBJ2-1, with TRBD2 identical over 7 bases. The CDR3 has 14 amino acids. The germline V gene encodes CDR1 LNHNV and CDR2 YYDKDF (reference sequence). Losses at the gene ends were 0 bases for V and 4 bases for J; bases not matched to a gene: 0. The CDR3 region is CATSRDGRYNEQFF. Written as DNA, the CDR3 is TGTGCCACCAGCAGAGACGGGAGGTACAATGAGCAGTTCTTC.

The chain joins TRBV11-2 to TRBJ2-1; the D gene is possibly TRBD2 (5 bases). With 9 bases removed from V and 5 bases from J, the gap between germline ends came to 23 bases. This CDR3 comprises 16 residues. Per germline, CDR1 SGHAT and CDR2 FQNNGV. In nucleotides, the CDR3 is TGTGCCAGTAACCCAGAGGAGGACTGGACCAACAATGAGCAGTTCTTC. Translating it yields CASNPEEDWTNNEQFF. Together with reference TRBV11-2 and TRBJ2-1, the CDR3 gives the full variable domain: EAGVAQSPRYKIIEKRQSVAFWCNPISGHATLYWYQQILGQGPKLLIQFQNNGVVDDSQLPKDRFSAERLKGVDSTLKIQPAKLEDSAVYLCASNPEEDWTNNEQFFGPGTRLTVL.

This clonotype has at least ten counts. V and J are TRBV6-5 and TRBJ1-1, with D perhaps matching TRBD1 (5 bases). This CDR3 comprises 16 residues. Germline V gives CDR1 MNHEY, CDR2 SVGAGI. With 6 bases removed from V and 7 bases from J, the gap between germline ends came to 24 bases. CDR3 region: CASSTTLTDTYREAFF. CDR3 DNA: TGTGCCAGCAGCACAACATTGACGGACACCTACCGTGAAGCTTTCTTT.

In this sample, this clonotype turned up many times. The chain is built from TRBV7-9 and TRBJ2-1; 9 nucleotides line up with TRBD1. Germline CDR1 is SEHNR and CDR2 is FQNEAQ (reference sequence). This CDR3 spans 15 amino acids. V was clipped by 6 bases and J by 5 bases; unmatched bases: 8. The CDR3 bases are TGTGCCAGCAGTATGGGACAGGGCTTTGACAATGAGCAGTTCTTC. Amino acid sequence: CASSMGQGFDNEQFF.

This clonotype was observed a few times. J is TRBJ2-7 and V is TRBV12-5, with 12 bases identical to TRBD2. This CDR3 has 17 amino acids. From germline, CDR1 is LGHNT and CDR2 FRNRAP. V lost 6 bases to trimming and J lost 2 bases; unmatched junction nucleotides: 11. CDR3 DNA: TGTGCTAGTGGCCGATTAAGACTAGCGGGAGACACCTACGAGCAGTACTTC. Translation: CASGRLRLAGDTYEQYF.

The chain combines TRBV12-3 or TRBV12-4 with TRBJ1-2, with no clear D. The CDR3 length is 12 residues. Trimming took 5 bases from V and 6 from J, leaving 10 bases between them. This chain's CDR3 is CASSRRADGYTF. In DNA, the CDR3 is TGTGCCAGCAGTAGGAGGGCCGATGGCTACACCTTC.

This clonotype was counted many times. This chain links TRBV5-1 with TRBJ1-6; no definite D call. The V end was cut by 4 bases, the J end by 9 bases, with 20 bases between. The CDR3 covers 16 residues. The germline gives CDR1 SGHRS, CDR2 YFSETQ. CDR3 loop: CASSLDGSGLFSPLHF. CDR3 in DNA: TGCGCCAGCAGCCTCGACGGGTCGGGGTTGTTTTCACCCCTCCACTTT.

The CDR3 here is CASSLSWAGELFF. The DNA for the CDR3 is TGTGCCAGCAGCTTGTCCTGGGCCGGGGAGCTGTTTTTT. This chain connects TRBV5-5 to TRBJ2-2; D is uncertain. Germline lookup yields CDR1 SGHKS and CDR2 YYEKEE (reference sequence). V lost 1 base and J 6 bases, leaving 7 bases between the germline ends. The CDR3 has 13 residues.

This clonotype was detected a few times. This chain connects TRBV5-1 to TRBJ1-5, with D hard to call. CDR3 size: 14 residues. The ends were cut back, 0 bases at V and 4 bases at J, with 8 bases in the middle. The germline V gene encodes CDR1 SGHRS and CDR2 YFSETQ. The CDR3 region is CASSLDSFNQPQHF. The CDR3 DNA is TGCGCCAGCAGCTTGGACAGTTTTAATCAGCCCCAGCATTTT.